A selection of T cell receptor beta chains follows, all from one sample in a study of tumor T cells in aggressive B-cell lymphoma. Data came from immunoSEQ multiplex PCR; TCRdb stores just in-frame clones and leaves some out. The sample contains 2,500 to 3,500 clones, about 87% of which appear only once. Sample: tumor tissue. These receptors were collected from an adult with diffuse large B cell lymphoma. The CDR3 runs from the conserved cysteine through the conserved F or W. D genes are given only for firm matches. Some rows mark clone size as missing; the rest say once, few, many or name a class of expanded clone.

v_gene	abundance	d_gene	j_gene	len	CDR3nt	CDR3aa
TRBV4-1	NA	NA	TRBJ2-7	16	TGCGCCAGCAGCCACCTAACATCGGACTTACCCTACGAGCAGTACTTC	CASSHLTSDLPYEQYF
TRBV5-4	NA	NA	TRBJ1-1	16	TGTGCCAGCAGCTTGGGATTGAGCGGACCGGGGACTGAAGCTTTCTTT	CASSLGLSGPGTEAFF
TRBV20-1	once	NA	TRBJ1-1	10	TGCAGTGCTGACGACCGGGGGGCTTTCTTT	CSADDRGAFF
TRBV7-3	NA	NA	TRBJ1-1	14	TGTGCCAGCAGCCTATTGGGGGGGAACACTGAAGCTTTCTTT	CASSLLGGNTEAFF
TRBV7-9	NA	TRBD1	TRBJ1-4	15	TGTGCCAGCAGCGCAGGACAGGGGAGATATGAAAAACTGTTTTTT	CASSAGQGRYEKLFF
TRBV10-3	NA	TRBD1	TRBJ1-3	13	TGTGCCATCCAGGGGGCAGGTGGAAACACCATATATTTT	CAIQGAGGNTIYF
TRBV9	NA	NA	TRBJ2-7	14	TGTGCCAGCAGCGTAGGAGATACCTCCTACGAGCAGTACTTC	CASSVGDTSYEQYF
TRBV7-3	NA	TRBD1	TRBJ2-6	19	TGTGCCAGCAGCTTAAGTGACAGGGGGCTCTTCTCTGGGGCCAACGTCCTGACTTTC	CASSLSDRGLFSGANVLTF
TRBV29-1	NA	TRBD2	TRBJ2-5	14	TGCAGCGTTTCCGGGGGGGCATTGAAAGAGACCCAGTACTTC	CSVSGGALKETQYF
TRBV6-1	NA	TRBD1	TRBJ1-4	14	TGTGCCAGCAGTGATTTGGGACAGGTCAGAAAACTGTTTTTT	CASSDLGQVRKLFF
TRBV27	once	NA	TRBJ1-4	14	TGTGCCAGCAGTTTACAGGCCTCCAATGAAAAACTGTTTTTT	CASSLQASNEKLFF
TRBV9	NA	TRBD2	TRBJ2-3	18	TGTGCCAGCAGCGGACTAGCGGGGGGACCGTCCTCCACAGATACGCAGTATTTT	CASSGLAGGPSSTDTQYF
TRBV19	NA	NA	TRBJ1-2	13	TGTGCCAGTAGCGAGGGCCCCTTCTATGGCTACACCTTC	CASSEGPFYGYTF
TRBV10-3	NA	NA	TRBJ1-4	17	TGTGCCATCAGTGAGTCCGGAGGTAGTGGTACTAATGAAAAACTGTTTTTT	CAISESGGSGTNEKLFF
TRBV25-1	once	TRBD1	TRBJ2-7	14	TGTGCCAGCAGTGAATGGGACAGCGGCTACGAGCAGTACTTC	CASSEWDSGYEQYF